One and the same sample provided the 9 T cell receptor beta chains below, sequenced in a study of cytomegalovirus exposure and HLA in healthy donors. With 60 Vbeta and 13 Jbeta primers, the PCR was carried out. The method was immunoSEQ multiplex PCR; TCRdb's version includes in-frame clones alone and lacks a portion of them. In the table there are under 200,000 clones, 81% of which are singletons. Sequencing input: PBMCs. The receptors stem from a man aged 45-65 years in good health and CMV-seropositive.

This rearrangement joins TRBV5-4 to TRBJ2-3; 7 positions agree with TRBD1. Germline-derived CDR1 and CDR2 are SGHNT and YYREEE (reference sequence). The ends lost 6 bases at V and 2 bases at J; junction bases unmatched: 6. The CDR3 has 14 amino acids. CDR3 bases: TGTGCCAGCACTAGACAGGGATTCACAGATACGCAGTATTTT. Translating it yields CASTRQGFTDTQYF.

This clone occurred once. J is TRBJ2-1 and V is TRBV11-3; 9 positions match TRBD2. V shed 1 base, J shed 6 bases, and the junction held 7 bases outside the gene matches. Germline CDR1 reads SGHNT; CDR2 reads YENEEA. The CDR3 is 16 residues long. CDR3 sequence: CASSLGLAALSNEQFF. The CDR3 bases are TGTGCCAGCAGCTTAGGACTAGCGGCACTCTCCAATGAGCAGTTCTTC.

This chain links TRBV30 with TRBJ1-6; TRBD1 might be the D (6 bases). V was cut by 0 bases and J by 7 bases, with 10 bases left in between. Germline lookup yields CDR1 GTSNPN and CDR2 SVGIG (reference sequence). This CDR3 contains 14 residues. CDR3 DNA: TGTGCCTGGAGTGTGGGCAGGGGAAATTCACCCCTCCACTTT. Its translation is CAWSVGRGNSPLHF.

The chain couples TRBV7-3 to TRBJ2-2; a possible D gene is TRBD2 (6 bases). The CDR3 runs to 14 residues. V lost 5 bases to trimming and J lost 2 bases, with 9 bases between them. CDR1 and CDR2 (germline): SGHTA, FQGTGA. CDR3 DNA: TGTGCCAGCAGCCGGGGACTCAACACCGGGGAGCTGTTTTTT. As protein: CASSRGLNTGELFF.

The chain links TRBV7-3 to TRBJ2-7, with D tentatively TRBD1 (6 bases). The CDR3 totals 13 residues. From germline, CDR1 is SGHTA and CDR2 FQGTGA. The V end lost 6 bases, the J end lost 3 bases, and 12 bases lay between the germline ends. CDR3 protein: CASSRDRSYEQYF. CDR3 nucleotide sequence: TGTGCCAGCAGTCGAGACAGGAGCTACGAGCAGTACTTC.

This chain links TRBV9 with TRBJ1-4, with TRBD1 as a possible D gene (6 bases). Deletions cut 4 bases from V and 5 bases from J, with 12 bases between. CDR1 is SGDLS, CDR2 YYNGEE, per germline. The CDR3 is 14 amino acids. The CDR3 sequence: CASSTTGQNEKLFF. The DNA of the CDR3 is TGTGCCAGCAGCACGACAGGTCAGAATGAAAAACTGTTTTTT.

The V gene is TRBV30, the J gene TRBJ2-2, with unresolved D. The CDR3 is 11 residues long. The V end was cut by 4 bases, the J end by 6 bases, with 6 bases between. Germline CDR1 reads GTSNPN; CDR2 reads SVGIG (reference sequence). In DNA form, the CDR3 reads TGTGCCTGGACCATAGCCGGGGAGCTGTTTTTT. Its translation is CAWTIAGELFF.

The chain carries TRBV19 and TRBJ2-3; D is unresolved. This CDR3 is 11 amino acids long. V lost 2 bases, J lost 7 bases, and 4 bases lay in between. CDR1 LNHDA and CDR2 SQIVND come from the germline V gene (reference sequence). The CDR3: CASSIQYTQYF. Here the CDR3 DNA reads TGTGCCAGTAGTATACAATATACGCAGTATTTT.

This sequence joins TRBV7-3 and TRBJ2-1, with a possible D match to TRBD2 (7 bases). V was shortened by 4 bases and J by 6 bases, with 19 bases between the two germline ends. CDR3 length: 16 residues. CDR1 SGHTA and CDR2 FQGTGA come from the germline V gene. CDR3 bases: TGTGCCAGCAGCTCAAAAGAGGGGGGGGCCCTCAATGAGCAGTTCTTC. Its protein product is CASSSKEGGALNEQFF.